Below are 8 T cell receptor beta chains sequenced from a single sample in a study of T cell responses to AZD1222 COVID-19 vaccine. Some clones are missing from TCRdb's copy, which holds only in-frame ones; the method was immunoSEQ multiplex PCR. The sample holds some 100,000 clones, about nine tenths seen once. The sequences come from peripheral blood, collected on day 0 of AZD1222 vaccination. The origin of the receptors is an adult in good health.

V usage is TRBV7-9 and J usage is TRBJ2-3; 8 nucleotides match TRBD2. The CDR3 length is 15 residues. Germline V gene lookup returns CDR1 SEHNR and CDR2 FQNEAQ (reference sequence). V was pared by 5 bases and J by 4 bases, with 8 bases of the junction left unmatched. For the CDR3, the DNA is TGTGCCAGCAGCGGCCCGGGGGGGCCCGCAGATACGCAGTATTTT. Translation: CASSGPGGPADTQYF.

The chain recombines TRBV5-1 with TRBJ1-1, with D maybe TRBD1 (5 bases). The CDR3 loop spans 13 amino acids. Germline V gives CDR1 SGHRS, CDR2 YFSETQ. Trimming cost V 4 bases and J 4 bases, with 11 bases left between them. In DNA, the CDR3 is TGCGCCAGCAGCATCGGGGGAATCACTGAAGCTTTCTTT. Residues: CASSIGGITEAFF.

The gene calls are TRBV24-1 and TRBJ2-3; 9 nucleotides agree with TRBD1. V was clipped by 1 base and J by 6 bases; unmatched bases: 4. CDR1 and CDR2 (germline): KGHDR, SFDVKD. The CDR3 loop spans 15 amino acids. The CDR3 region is CATSDFTGGRDTQYF. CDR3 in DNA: TGTGCCACCAGTGATTTCACAGGGGGCCGGGATACGCAGTATTTT.

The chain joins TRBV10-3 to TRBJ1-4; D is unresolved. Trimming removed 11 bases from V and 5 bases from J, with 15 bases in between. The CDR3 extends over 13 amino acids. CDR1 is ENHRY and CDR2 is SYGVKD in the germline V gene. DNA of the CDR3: TGTGCCGGGCGCCAAACTCTGAATGAAAAACTGTTTTTT. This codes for CAGRQTLNEKLFF.

The CDR3 bases are TGTGCCACCCAGGGGATGAATGAGCAGTTCTTC. This encodes CATQGMNEQFF. This rearrangement joins TRBV27 to TRBJ2-1, with a tentative D call TRBD1 (6 bases). This CDR3 contains 11 residues. Trimming left V 10 bases short and J 7 bases short, with 11 bases between. From germline, CDR1 is MNHEY and CDR2 SMNVEV (reference sequence).

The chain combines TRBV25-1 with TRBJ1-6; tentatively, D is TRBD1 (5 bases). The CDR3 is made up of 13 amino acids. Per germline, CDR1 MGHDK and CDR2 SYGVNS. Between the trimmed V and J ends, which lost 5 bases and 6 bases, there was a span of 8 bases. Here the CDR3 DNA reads TGTGCCAGCAGTTCAGGGTTTAATTCACCCCTCCACTTT. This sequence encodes CASSSGFNSPLHF.

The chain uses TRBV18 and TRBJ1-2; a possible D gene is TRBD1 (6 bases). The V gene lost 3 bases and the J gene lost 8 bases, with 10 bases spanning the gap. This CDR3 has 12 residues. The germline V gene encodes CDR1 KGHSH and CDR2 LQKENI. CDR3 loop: CASSPIQGGYTF. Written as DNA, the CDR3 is TGTGCCAGCTCACCGATACAGGGCGGCTACACCTTC.

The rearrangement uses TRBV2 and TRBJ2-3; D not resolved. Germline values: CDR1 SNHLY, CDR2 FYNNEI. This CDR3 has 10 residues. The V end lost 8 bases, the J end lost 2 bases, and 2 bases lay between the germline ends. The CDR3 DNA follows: TGTGCCAGCTCCACAGATACGCAGTATTTT. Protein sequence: CASSTDTQYF.